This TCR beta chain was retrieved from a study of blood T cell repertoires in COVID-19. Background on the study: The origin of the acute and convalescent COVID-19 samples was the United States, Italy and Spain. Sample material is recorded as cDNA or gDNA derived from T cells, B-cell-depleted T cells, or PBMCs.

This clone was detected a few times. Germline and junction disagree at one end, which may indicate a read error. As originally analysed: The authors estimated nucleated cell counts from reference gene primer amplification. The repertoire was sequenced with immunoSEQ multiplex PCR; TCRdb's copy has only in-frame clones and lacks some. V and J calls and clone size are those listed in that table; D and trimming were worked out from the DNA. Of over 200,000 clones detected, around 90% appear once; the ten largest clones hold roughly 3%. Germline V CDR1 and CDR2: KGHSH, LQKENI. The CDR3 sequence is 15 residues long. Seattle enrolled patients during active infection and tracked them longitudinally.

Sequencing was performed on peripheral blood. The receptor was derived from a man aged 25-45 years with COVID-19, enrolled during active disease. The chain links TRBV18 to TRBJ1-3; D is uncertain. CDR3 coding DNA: TGTGCCAGCTCCCCACCGAGTTCGTCTGGAAACACCATATATTTT. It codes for CASSPPSSSGNTIYF.